This TCR beta chain appears in the sequencing data of a study of T cells in Graves' hyperthyroidism and ophthalmopathy. Findings and caveats of the study: The model foresaw ophthalmopathy a median about 6.1 months prior to onset.

Graves' hyperthyroidism is called stable when ophthalmopathy does not progress within 18 months. Hyperthyroidism had been newly diagnosed in patients aged 18 to 65, and its duration was under 2 months. Orbital computed tomography and thyroid ultrasound, together with serum TRAb and thyroxine and clinical symptoms, were used for diagnoses. TCR beta CDR3 regions were amplified from RNA transcripts. The TCR CDR3 first-round RT-PCR relied on the HTBI primer set. TCRdb itself ran the multiplex PCR reads through MiXCR, one entry per CDR3 protein. The sample holds 380,000 or so distinct CDR3 sequences, over 15% seen once. The CDR3 consists of 17 residues. Germline loops: CDR1 MNHNS, CDR2 SASEGT. Unmatched junction bases numbered 4, after V lost 2 bases and J lost 0 bases. About this clonotype itself: Its antigen is unidentified.

The source of this sequence is a woman younger than 30 with Graves' hyperthyroidism. The sequencing sample was made of blood. This chain uses TRBV6-1 with TRBJ2-2; 9 bases fit TRBD1. The CDR3 is CASSESRDRANTGELFF. The DNA of the CDR3 is TGTGCCAGCAGTGAATCCCGGGACAGGGCGAACACCGGGGAGCTGTTTTTT.